These T cell receptor beta chains were read from a single sample in a study of naive CD8 T cells in extremely preterm neonates. Measured with immunoSEQ multiplex PCR; TCRdb has only the in-frame clones, and not every one. The profile covers several thousand clones, with 95% to 99% appearing a single time and roughly 0.4% taken by the ten largest. The source material was naive CD8+ T cells from cord blood. Receptor source: a newborn in good health. Each CDR3 is given with its conserved first and last residue. The order of the fields is J gene, D gene, V gene, clone size, CDR3 DNA, CDR3 protein. A D gene is named only where the DNA matches it firmly. The size entry is marked missing in some rows and otherwise reads once, few, many or a size class.

j_gene: TRBJ2-1
d_gene: -
v_gene: TRBV28
abundance: -
CDR3nt: TGTGCCAGCAGTCTACGTCTCCGGGATGAGCAGTTCTTC
CDR3aa: CASSLRLRDEQFF

j_gene: TRBJ2-3
d_gene: -
v_gene: TRBV28
abundance: -
CDR3nt: TGTGCCAGCAGTTTATCCACTAGTTACACAGATACGCAGTATTTT
CDR3aa: CASSLSTSYTDTQYF

j_gene: TRBJ2-1
d_gene: TRBD2
v_gene: TRBV4-3
abundance: -
CDR3nt: TGCGCCAGCAGCCAAGAGGGGGGGCTAGCGGGTGAGCAGTTCTTC
CDR3aa: CASSQEGGLAGEQFF

j_gene: TRBJ2-3
d_gene: TRBD2
v_gene: TRBV27
abundance: -
CDR3nt: TGTGCCAGCAGTTTAACGGGACTAGCGGGACCCCCTAGCACAGATACGCAGTATTTT
CDR3aa: CASSLTGLAGPPSTDTQYF

j_gene: TRBJ1-1
d_gene: -
v_gene: TRBV5-6
abundance: -
CDR3nt: TGTGCCAGCAGCTTAGGGCAGAGGGTTGAAGCTTTCTTT
CDR3aa: CASSLGQRVEAFF

j_gene: TRBJ2-5
d_gene: -
v_gene: TRBV2
abundance: -
CDR3nt: TGTGCCAGCAGTGAATTTCTCCGGGGCCCAAGGGGGCAGTACTTC
CDR3aa: CASSEFLRGPRGQYF

j_gene: TRBJ1-5
d_gene: -
v_gene: TRBV6-1
abundance: -
CDR3nt: TGTGCCAGCAGCCGTCTAAGTAGCAATCAGCCCCAGCATTTT
CDR3aa: CASSRLSSNQPQHF

j_gene: TRBJ1-1
d_gene: TRBD1
v_gene: TRBV9
abundance: -
CDR3nt: TGTGCCAGCAGCAGGGGGCACACTGAAGCTTTCTTT
CDR3aa: CASSRGHTEAFF

j_gene: TRBJ1-1
d_gene: -
v_gene: TRBV7-9
abundance: -
CDR3nt: TGTGCCAGCAGCTTAGCCGGGAACACTGAAGCTTTCTTT
CDR3aa: CASSLAGNTEAFF

j_gene: TRBJ1-2
d_gene: TRBD1
v_gene: TRBV5-6
abundance: -
CDR3nt: TGTGCCAGCAGCCCCGGGGACAGTGGCTACACCTTC
CDR3aa: CASSPGDSGYTF

j_gene: TRBJ2-7
d_gene: TRBD2
v_gene: TRBV5-6
abundance: -
CDR3nt: TGTGCCAGCAGCTTTCTGGGAGTAGCGGGAAAGTTCTCCTACGAGCAGTACTTC
CDR3aa: CASSFLGVAGKFSYEQYF

j_gene: TRBJ2-1
d_gene: TRBD2
v_gene: TRBV9
abundance: -
CDR3nt: TGTGCCAGCAGCGGAGGACTAGCGGGAGGGGAGCAGTTCTTC
CDR3aa: CASSGGLAGGEQFF

j_gene: TRBJ2-7
d_gene: TRBD1
v_gene: TRBV11-2
abundance: -
CDR3nt: TGTGCCAGCAGCTTAGGCGATGGGACAGGGCGGGCCTACGAGCAGTACTTC
CDR3aa: CASSLGDGTGRAYEQYF

j_gene: TRBJ2-2
d_gene: TRBD1
v_gene: TRBV9
abundance: -
CDR3nt: TGTGCCAGCAGCGTAGCTACGGGACAGCGGACCGGGGAGCTGTTTTTT
CDR3aa: CASSVATGQRTGELFF

j_gene: TRBJ2-1
d_gene: TRBD1
v_gene: TRBV9
abundance: -
CDR3nt: TGTGCCAGCAGCGGGGTAGGGGGCTATGAGCAGTTCTTC
CDR3aa: CASSGVGGYEQFF

j_gene: TRBJ2-3
d_gene: TRBD2
v_gene: TRBV7-3
abundance: -
CDR3nt: TGTGCCAGCAGCTTCGGGGGGGCAGATACGCAGTATTTT
CDR3aa: CASSFGGADTQYF

j_gene: TRBJ2-5
d_gene: TRBD1
v_gene: TRBV29-1
abundance: -
CDR3nt: TGCAGCGTTGCTTGGACAGGGGGCGGGAAGGAGACCCAGTACTTC
CDR3aa: CSVAWTGGGKETQYF

j_gene: TRBJ2-2
d_gene: TRBD2
v_gene: TRBV2
abundance: -
CDR3nt: TGTGCCAGCAGTGAATCCCTAGCGGGAGGCACCGGGGAGCTGTTTTTT
CDR3aa: CASSESLAGGTGELFF

j_gene: TRBJ2-7
d_gene: -
v_gene: TRBV4-2
abundance: -
CDR3nt: TGTGCCAGCAGCCAAGAGTCCGTCCCCTACGAGCAGTACTTC
CDR3aa: CASSQESVPYEQYF

j_gene: TRBJ2-1
d_gene: -
v_gene: TRBV7-9
abundance: -
CDR3nt: TGTGCCAGCAGCCCACTAGCCTACAATGAGCAGTTCTTC
CDR3aa: CASSPLAYNEQFF

j_gene: TRBJ2-3
d_gene: -
v_gene: TRBV7-3
abundance: -
CDR3nt: TGTGCCAGCAGCTTAAAGTCGGACTTCACAGATACGCAGTATTTT
CDR3aa: CASSLKSDFTDTQYF

j_gene: TRBJ2-1
d_gene: TRBD2
v_gene: TRBV5-4
abundance: once
CDR3nt: TGTGCCAGCAGCCCGCTAGCGGGAGGGCCGGATGAGCAGTTCTTC
CDR3aa: CASSPLAGGPDEQFF

j_gene: TRBJ1-2
d_gene: -
v_gene: TRBV7-3
abundance: -
CDR3nt: TGTGCCAGCAGCTTACAGTATGGCTACACCTTC
CDR3aa: CASSLQYGYTF

j_gene: TRBJ1-6
d_gene: TRBD1
v_gene: TRBV6-5
abundance: once
CDR3nt: TGTGCCAGCAGCCAGGGGGCGAATTCACCCCTCCACTTT
CDR3aa: CASSQGANSPLHF

j_gene: TRBJ2-1
d_gene: TRBD2
v_gene: TRBV2
abundance: once
CDR3nt: TGTGCCAGCAGTCCGAGCGGGGGGCCGTTGGGGGAGCAGTTCTTC
CDR3aa: CASSPSGGPLGEQFF

j_gene: TRBJ2-7
d_gene: -
v_gene: TRBV2
abundance: -
CDR3nt: TGTGCCAGCAGTGAACCCCAAGGGGGAAGGTACTCCTACGAGCAGTACTTC
CDR3aa: CASSEPQGGRYSYEQYF

j_gene: TRBJ2-3
d_gene: TRBD2
v_gene: TRBV9
abundance: -
CDR3nt: TGTGCCAGCAGCGCCGGGGGCGCTAGCGGGGGAAGTATAGATACGCAGTATTTT
CDR3aa: CASSAGGASGGSIDTQYF

j_gene: TRBJ1-1
d_gene: -
v_gene: TRBV19
abundance: once
CDR3nt: TGTGCCAGTAGTATAGACGGGGGGAACACTGAAGCTTTCTTT
CDR3aa: CASSIDGGNTEAFF

j_gene: TRBJ2-7
d_gene: -
v_gene: TRBV6-6
abundance: once
CDR3nt: TGTGCCAGCAGTCCCCTCCCCTACGAGCAGTACTTC
CDR3aa: CASSPLPYEQYF

j_gene: TRBJ1-5
d_gene: TRBD1
v_gene: TRBV7-8
abundance: -
CDR3nt: TGTGCCAGCAGCCCACGGACAGGGGGCCACAATCAGCCCCAGCATTTT
CDR3aa: CASSPRTGGHNQPQHF

j_gene: TRBJ1-6
d_gene: TRBD1
v_gene: TRBV4-1
abundance: -
CDR3nt: TGCGCCAGCAGCCAAGTCACAGGGGAGAAATCACCCCTCCACTTT
CDR3aa: CASSQVTGEKSPLHF

j_gene: TRBJ1-2
d_gene: -
v_gene: TRBV15
abundance: -
CDR3nt: TGTGCCACCAGTGGGGGGACCTATGGCTACACCTTC
CDR3aa: CATSGGTYGYTF